The clone carrying this T cell receptor beta chain came up a few times. This specimen comes from a study of blood T cells in healthy people across ages. The V and J ends lost 2 bases and 9 bases respectively, with 6 bases between them. Germline V gives CDR1 KGHDR, CDR2 SFDVKD. The CDR3 has 11 amino acids. A J-beta primer mix and a sample-barcoded 5' primer were used in a second PCR of roughly 6 to 11 cycles. TCRdb called the 5' RACE reads again in MiXCR, with one record for every CDR3 protein. This sample has hundreds of thousands of distinct CDR3 sequences, with less than 25% found just once. Staff drew roughly 10 milliliters of peripheral blood from each donor. Isolation per sample recovered at least 7 million PBMCs. These same records also appear under a second study, on T cells of mothers and their children. That investigation notes: cDNA was synthesized from all extracted RNA at about 1.6 ug per reaction.

This sequence was found in a boy aged 5-17 years in good health. V gene TRBV24-1 combines with J gene TRBJ1-2; D is ambiguous. The sequencing sample was made of blood. The CDR3: CATSDWESYTF. Here the CDR3 DNA reads TGTGCCACCAGTGATTGGGAAAGCTACACCTTC.